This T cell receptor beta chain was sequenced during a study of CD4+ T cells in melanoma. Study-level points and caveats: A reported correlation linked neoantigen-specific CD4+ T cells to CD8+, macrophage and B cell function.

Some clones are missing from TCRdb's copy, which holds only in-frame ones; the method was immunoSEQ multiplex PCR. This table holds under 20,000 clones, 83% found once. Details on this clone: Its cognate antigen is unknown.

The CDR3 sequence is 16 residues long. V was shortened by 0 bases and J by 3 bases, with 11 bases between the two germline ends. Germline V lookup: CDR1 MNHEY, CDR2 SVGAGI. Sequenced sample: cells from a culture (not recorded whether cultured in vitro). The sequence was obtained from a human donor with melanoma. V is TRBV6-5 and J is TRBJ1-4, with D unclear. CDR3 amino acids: CASSYSREGPNEKLFF. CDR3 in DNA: TGTGCCAGCAGTTACTCGCGGGAGGGTCCTAATGAAAAACTGTTTTTT.